The 23 T cell receptor beta chains below come from one sample, sequenced in a study of CD8 T cells in ankylosing spondylitis. One entry per CDR3 protein results from TCRdb running MiXCR on the 5' RACE reads. The table lists about 170,000 distinct CDR3 sequences, approximately 16% of them singletons, with approximately 7.8% in the top ten. The sequencing input was blood, either unsorted or a sorted T cell fraction (not recorded which). The receptors shown here come from a male donor with ankylosing spondylitis or in good health (not recorded which).

This clonotype was seen many times. This sequence joins TRBV20-1 and TRBJ1-1; D is possibly TRBD1 (5 bases). Germline assignment: CDR1 DFQATT and CDR2 SNEGSKA (reference sequence). The CDR3 is 13 residues long. The V end lost 0 bases, the J end lost 11 bases, and 16 bases lay between the germline ends. CDR3 in amino acids: CSARDAGGGGAFF. CDR3 nucleotides: TGCAGTGCTAGAGATGCGGGGGGAGGAGGGGCTTTCTTT.

This clonotype occurred a few times. V is TRBV9 and J is TRBJ1-6, with D possibly being TRBD1 (5 bases). Between the trimmed V and J ends, which lost 4 bases and 10 bases, there was a span of 12 bases. The CDR3 runs 13 residues. Germline CDR1 reads SGDLS; CDR2 reads YYNGEE. The CDR3 DNA reads as TGTGCCAGCAGCCCCGCTCGGGACTCACCCCTCCACTTT. Its protein product is CASSPARDSPLHF.

A word on this clonotype: The junction does not match germline at one end; this may be a read error. The CDR3 DNA is TGTGCCACCAGCTGGGGACTAGCGGGAGTCACCGGGGAGCTGTTTTTT. Translated, it gives CATSWGLAGVTGELFF. The V and J genes are TRBV7-8 and TRBJ2-2; TRBD2 matches 14 bases. The germline CDR1 and CDR2 sequences are SGHVS and FQNEAQ. This CDR3 is built from 16 residues.

This clonotype appeared many times. This chain connects TRBV20-1 to TRBJ2-2; the match to TRBD2 covers 10 bases. In germline, CDR1 is DFQATT, CDR2 SNEGSKA (reference sequence). The CDR3 runs to 15 residues. V dropped 4 bases and J dropped 4; count of bases not matched to a gene: 6. CDR3 DNA: TGCAGTGCTACTACTAGCGGGATTGTCACCGGGGAGCTGTTTTTT. Amino acids: CSATTSGIVTGELFF.

At least ten counts were recorded for this clonotype. This chain joins TRBV12-3 or TRBV12-4 and TRBJ2-2; tentative D call: TRBD1 (6 bases). The CDR3 is made up of 12 amino acids. Trimming stripped 11 bases from V and 6 bases from J, with 13 bases between. The CDR3 spells CAFPQGPGELFF. The CDR3 bases are TGTGCCTTTCCACAGGGTCCCGGGGAGCTGTTTTTT.

The chain uses TRBV6-1 and TRBJ1-5; possibly TRBD1 for D (5 bases). The CDR3 consists of 17 residues. The germline V gene has CDR1 MNHNS and CDR2 SASEGT. The V gene lost 6 bases and the J gene lost 4 bases, with 22 bases spanning the gap. CDR3 amino acids: CASSDAFGGGANQPQHF. Written as DNA, the CDR3 is TGTGCCAGCAGCGATGCGTTCGGAGGAGGGGCGAATCAGCCCCAGCATTTT.

V and J are TRBV6-5 and TRBJ1-5; TRBD1 matches 7 bases. V shed 2 bases and J 5 bases; nucleotides not matched to a gene: 12. The CDR3 loop spans 17 amino acids. CDR1 is MNHEY, CDR2 SVGAGI, per germline. The DNA of the CDR3 is TGTGCCAGCAGTTACCCGGGAAGCGGCAGGGGGGATCAGCCCCAGCATTTT. Translating it yields CASSYPGSGRGDQPQHF.

Notes on this clonotype: This clone may be a read error of a much larger clone one base away. V is TRBV6-1 and J is TRBJ1-5; a weak D match, TRBD1 (6 bases). The germline CDR1 and CDR2 sequences are MNHNS and SASEGT. V lost 4 bases to trimming and J lost 7 bases, with 11 bases between them. CDR3 length: 13 amino acids. The CDR3 protein is CASSGGRGQPQHF. The CDR3 DNA follows: TGTGCCAGCAGTGGTGGCAGGGGACAGCCCCAGCATTTT.

The chain recombines TRBV20-1 with TRBJ2-1, with D possibly TRBD1 on 6 matching bases. Trimming pared 6 bases from V and 8 bases from J, leaving 17 bases between. Germline-derived CDR1 and CDR2 are DFQATT and SNEGSKA (reference sequence). The CDR3 covers 13 residues. This chain's CDR3 is CSAGPDSDYEQFF. The CDR3 coding sequence is TGCAGTGCAGGTCCGGACAGCGACTATGAGCAGTTCTTC.

As regards this clonotype: A read error is possible here, since a much larger clone lies one base away. Because the CDR3 is missing its conserved closing phenylalanine or tryptophan, this is likely a read error. The chain links TRBV29-1 to TRBJ2-3; 7 bases line up with TRBD1. Per the germline V gene, CDR1 is SQVTM and CDR2 is ANQGSEA. This CDR3 is 12 amino acids long. V was clipped by 4 bases and J by 11 bases; unmatched bases: 9. The CDR3 DNA reads as TGCAGCGTTGGGACAGGAAGTAGTGGGCAGTATTCT. Amino acid sequence: CSVGTGSSGQYS.

This clonotype was counted at least ten times. This chain joins TRBV20-1 and TRBJ2-1, with 8 bases aligning to TRBD1. The CDR3 consists of 18 residues. The V gene's germline CDR1 is DFQATT and CDR2 SNEGSKA (reference sequence). Germline trimming cut 0 bases from V and 4 bases from J; bases unmatched to any gene: 14. In nucleotides, the CDR3 is TGCAGTGCTAGAGATACAGCAGGGGGCCCTGTGGGGTACAATGAGCAGTTCTTC. This translates into CSARDTAGGPVGYNEQFF.

The rearrangement links TRBV20-1 to TRBJ2-2; D ambiguous. The length of the CDR3 is 15 residues. V shed 2 bases and J shed 0 bases, with 10 bases lying between them. CDR1 and CDR2 from the germline V gene are DFQATT and SNEGSKA (reference sequence). CDR3 sequence reads: CSARRAPANTGELFF. CDR3 DNA sequence: TGCAGTGCTAGAAGGGCGCCCGCGAACACCGGGGAGCTGTTTTTT.

In its sample, this clonotype was seen a few times. The V call is TRBV11-2, the J call TRBJ2-1; D ambiguous. Germline CDR1 is SGHAT and CDR2 is FQNNGV. Trimming removed 1 base at V and 12 bases at J, with 7 bases between. This CDR3 region has 11 residues. The CDR3, as DNA: TGTGCCAGCAGCTTAGTGTGGGGGCAGTTCTTC. Protein: CASSLVWGQFF.

Concerning this clonotype itself: No DNA is shown, since the ends of the CDR3 on it are uncertain; the CDR3 is the one TCRdb lists. The chain couples TRBV4-1 to TRBJ2-7; TRBD1, the table's D call, was not compared with the DNA. Per germline, CDR1 MGHRA and CDR2 YSYEKL. The CDR3 spans 23 amino acids, including both terminal residues. The CDR3 protein is CVTIQVLGDICSALAGGSYEQYF.

This clonotype was seen more than once but under ten times. J is TRBJ2-1 and V is TRBV6-2 or TRBV6-3; D is possibly TRBD1 (6 bases). Trimming removed 6 bases from V and 4 bases from J, with 19 bases in between. The CDR3 has 16 amino acids. From germline, CDR1 is MNHEY and CDR2 SVGEGT. The CDR3 region is CASSPRWQGRYNEQFF. The CDR3, as DNA: TGTGCCAGCAGCCCTCGCTGGCAGGGGAGATACAATGAGCAGTTCTTC.

This clonotype has just a few counts. The V call is TRBV9, the J call TRBJ1-2; no clear D gene. Trimming cost V 4 bases and J 4 bases, with 20 bases left between them. Per germline, CDR1 SGDLS and CDR2 YYNGEE. The CDR3 length is 16 residues. The CDR3 nucleotides are TGTGCCAGCAGCCCCCGTTCTGAAAACCCCGGCTATGGCTACACCTTC. Translated, it gives CASSPRSENPGYGYTF.

This clonotype was counted ten times or more. This rearrangement joins TRBV20-1 to TRBJ1-5; maybe TRBD1 (6 bases). CDR3 length equals 14 residues. The germline V gene has CDR1 DFQATT and CDR2 SNEGSKA (reference sequence). The V and J ends lost 0 bases and 7 bases respectively, with 13 bases between them. CDR3 residues: CSARDPGGRQPQHF. In nucleotides, the CDR3 is TGCAGTGCTAGAGATCCCGGGGGCCGGCAGCCCCAGCATTTT.

This clonotype was observed a handful of times. The chain is built from TRBV2 and TRBJ2-5; TRBD1 agrees at 7 bases. Germline values: CDR1 SNHLY, CDR2 FYNNEI. The V segment lost 4 bases and the J segment 3 bases; nucleotides outside the gene matches: 8. The CDR3 consists of 15 residues. The CDR3 protein is CASSARRQGEETQYF. The CDR3 bases are TGTGCCAGCAGTGCCCGTCGACAGGGTGAAGAGACCCAGTACTTC.

The chain employs TRBV28 and TRBJ2-1, with no clear D. The V end was cut by 6 bases, the J end by 6 bases, with 9 bases between. The CDR3 has 12 amino acids. Germline loops: CDR1 MDHEN, CDR2 SYDVKM. The CDR3 DNA follows: TGTGCCAGCAGCCTTAACCCCAATGAGCAGTTCTTC. Translated, it gives CASSLNPNEQFF. Supplemented by reference TRBV28 and TRBJ2-1, the full variable domain reads DVKVTQSSRYLVKRTGEKVFLECVQDMDHENMFWYRQDPGLGLRLIYFSYDVKMKEKGDIPEGYSVSREKKERFSLILESASTNQTSMYLCASSLNPNEQFFGPGTRLTVL.

In its sample, this clonotype was seen many times. The chain uses TRBV27 and TRBJ2-3, with D perhaps TRBD1 or TRBD2 (5 bases each). CDR3 length: 14 residues. Trimming took 3 bases from V and 4 from J, leaving 11 bases between them. From germline, CDR1 is MNHEY and CDR2 SMNVEV (reference sequence). The CDR3 DNA follows: TGTGCCAGCAGTTTCGGGACCGCGGCAGATACGCAGTATTTT. It specifies CASSFGTAADTQYF.

The V and J genes are TRBV5-1 and TRBJ2-2; 11 bases match TRBD1. Germline CDR1 is SGHRS and CDR2 is YFSETQ. The CDR3 contains 15 residues. V was pared by 4 bases and J by 4 bases, with 3 bases of the junction left unmatched. CDR3 protein: CASSIGQGATGELFF. The CDR3 DNA sequence: TGCGCCAGCAGCATCGGACAGGGGGCCACCGGGGAGCTGTTTTTT.

This clonotype was recorded at least ten times. This chain connects TRBV6-1 to TRBJ2-7, with D possibly being TRBD1 (6 bases). Germline V gene sequence: CDR1 MNHNS, CDR2 SASEGT. The length of the CDR3 is 15 residues. Trimming took off 6 bases at V and 2 bases at J, with 17 bases between the two ends. The CDR3 DNA is TGTGCCAGCAGGCGAACAGGGCCGGGCGCCTACGAGCAGTACTTC. It codes for CASRRTGPGAYEQYF.

J is TRBJ2-3 and V is TRBV29-1, with a possible D match to TRBD2 (5 bases). The CDR3 totals 15 residues. V lost 0 bases to trimming and J lost 3 bases, with 13 bases between them. Per germline, CDR1 SQVTM and CDR2 ANQGSEA. The CDR3 loop reads CSVEEGGGGTDTQYF. The CDR3 coding sequence is TGCAGCGTTGAAGAGGGCGGAGGTGGGACAGATACGCAGTATTTT.